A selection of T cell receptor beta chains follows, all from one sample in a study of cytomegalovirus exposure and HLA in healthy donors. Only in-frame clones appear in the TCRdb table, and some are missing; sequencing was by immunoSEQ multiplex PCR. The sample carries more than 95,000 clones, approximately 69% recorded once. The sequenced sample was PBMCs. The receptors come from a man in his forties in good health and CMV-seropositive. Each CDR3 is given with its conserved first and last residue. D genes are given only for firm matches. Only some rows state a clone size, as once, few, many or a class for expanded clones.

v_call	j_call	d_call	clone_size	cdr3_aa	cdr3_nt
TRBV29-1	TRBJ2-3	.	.	CSPRGGDTQYF	TGCAGCCCCCGTGGAGGGGATACGCAGTATTTT
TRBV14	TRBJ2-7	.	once	CASSQVRGREQYF	TGTGCCAGCAGCCAAGTACGGGGGAGGGAGCAGTACTTC
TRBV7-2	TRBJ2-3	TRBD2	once	CASSLGLAGGTDTQYF	TGTGCCAGCAGCTTAGGTCTAGCGGGAGGGACAGATACGCAGTATTTT
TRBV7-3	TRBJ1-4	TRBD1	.	CASSSTGGDEKLFF	TGTGCCAGCAGCTCGACAGGGGGGGATGAAAAACTGTTTTTT
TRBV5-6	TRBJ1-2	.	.	CASSPPHQGSSGYTF	TGTGCCAGCAGCCCCCCGCATCAGGGATCGAGTGGCTACACCTTC
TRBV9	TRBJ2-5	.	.	CASSVALQALETQYF	TGTGCCAGCAGCGTAGCTCTACAGGCGCTGGAGACCCAGTACTTC
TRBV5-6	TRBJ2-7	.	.	CASSGTGYEQYF	TGTGCCAGCAGCGGGACTGGCTACGAGCAGTACTTC
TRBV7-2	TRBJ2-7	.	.	CASSLSHEQYF	TGTGCCAGCAGCTTAAGCCACGAGCAGTACTTC
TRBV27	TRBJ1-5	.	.	CASSRFQGLRNQPQHF	TGTGCCAGCAGCCGTTTCCAGGGTCTGAGAAATCAGCCCCAGCATTTT
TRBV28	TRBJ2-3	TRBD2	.	CASSFGGKGGAGDTQYF	TGTGCCAGCAGTTTCGGGGGAAAGGGAGGGGCCGGGGATACGCAGTATTTT
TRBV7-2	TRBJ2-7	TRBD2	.	CASSLATLAGVGEQYF	TGTGCCAGCAGCTTAGCGACCCTAGCGGGAGTAGGGGAGCAGTACTTC
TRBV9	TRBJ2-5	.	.	CASSVSGGAETQYF	TGTGCCAGCAGCGTATCGGGCGGGGCAGAAACCCAGTACTTC
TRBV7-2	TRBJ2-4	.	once	CASSADSGKNIQYF	TGTGCCAGCAGCGCGGACAGTGGAAAGAACATTCAGTACTTC
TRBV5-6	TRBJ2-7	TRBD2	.	CASSLPGLADTYEQYF	TGTGCCAGCAGCCTGCCGGGACTAGCCGATACCTACGAGCAGTACTTC
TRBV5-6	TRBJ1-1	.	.	CASSPRGRGGAFF	TGTGCCAGCAGCCCCCGAGGAAGAGGGGGAGCTTTCTTT
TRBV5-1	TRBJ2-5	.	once	CASSLGGGRETQYF	TGCGCCAGCAGCTTGGGGGGGGGCCGCGAGACCCAGTACTTC
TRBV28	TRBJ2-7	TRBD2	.	CASSSRLAPLHEQYF	TGTGCCAGCAGTTCCCGACTAGCCCCCTTACACGAGCAGTACTTC
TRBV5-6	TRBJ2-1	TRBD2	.	CASTSGLAGAWDNEQFF	TGTGCCAGCACCTCGGGACTAGCGGGAGCTTGGGACAATGAGCAGTTCTTC
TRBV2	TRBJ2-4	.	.	CASSDLGQLAKNIQYF	TGTGCCAGCAGTGACTTGGGGCAGCTAGCCAAAAACATTCAGTACTTC
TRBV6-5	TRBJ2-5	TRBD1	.	CASRNTGGRETQYF	TGTGCCAGCAGAAACACAGGGGGCCGAGAGACCCAGTACTTC
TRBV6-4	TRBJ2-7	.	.	CASSVERDSYEQYF	TGTGCCAGCAGTGTAGAGAGGGACTCGTACGAGCAGTACTTC
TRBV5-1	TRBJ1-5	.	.	CASSPLGSFNQPQHF	TGCGCCAGCAGCCCCCTGGGCAGCTTCAATCAGCCCCAGCATTTT
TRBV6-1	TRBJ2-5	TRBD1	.	CASRATGTVGTQYF	TGTGCCAGCAGAGCGACAGGGACCGTCGGGACCCAGTACTTC
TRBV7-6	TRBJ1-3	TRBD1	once	CASSRGQSSGNTIYF	TGTGCCAGCAGCCGGGGACAGTCCTCTGGAAACACCATATATTTT
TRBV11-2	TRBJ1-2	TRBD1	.	CASSLGGTGDGYTF	TGTGCCAGCAGCTTAGGGGGTACAGGGGACGGCTACACCTTC
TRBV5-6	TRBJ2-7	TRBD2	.	CASSPEGREASYEQYF	TGTGCCAGCAGCCCGGAGGGGCGGGAGGCTTCCTACGAGCAGTACTTC
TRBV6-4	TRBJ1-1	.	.	CASSKGMNTEAFF	TGTGCCAGCAGTAAGGGGATGAACACTGAAGCTTTCTTT
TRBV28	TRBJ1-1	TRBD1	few	CASSLQQGQAEAFF	TGTGCCAGCAGTTTGCAACAGGGGCAAGCTGAAGCTTTCTTT
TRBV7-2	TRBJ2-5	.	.	CASSLAEETQYF	TGTGCCAGCAGCTTAGCCGAAGAGACCCAGTACTTC
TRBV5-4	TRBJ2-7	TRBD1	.	CASSATGAWDEQYF	TGTGCCAGCAGCGCCACAGGGGCTTGGGACGAGCAGTACTTC
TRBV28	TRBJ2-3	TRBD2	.	CASSSNLAGSTDTQYF	TGTGCCAGCAGTTCGAACCTAGCGGGAAGCACAGATACGCAGTATTTT
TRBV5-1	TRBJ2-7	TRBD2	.	CASSPRLAGASYEQYF	TGCGCCAGCAGCCCGAGACTAGCGGGGGCCTCCTACGAGCAGTACTTC
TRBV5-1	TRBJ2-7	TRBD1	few	CASRRTGVSSYEQYF	TGCGCCAGCAGGCGGACAGGGGTAAGCTCCTACGAGCAGTACTTC
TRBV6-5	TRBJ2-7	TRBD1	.	CASKTRGQNPYEQYF	TGTGCCAGCAAAACAAGGGGACAGAACCCCTACGAGCAGTACTTC
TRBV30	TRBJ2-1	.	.	CAWTPGHSFNEQFF	TGTGCCTGGACTCCGGGACACTCGTTCAATGAGCAGTTCTTC
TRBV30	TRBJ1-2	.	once	CAWSPSGSGYGYTF	TGTGCCTGGAGTCCCTCCGGGTCGGGCTATGGCTACACCTTC
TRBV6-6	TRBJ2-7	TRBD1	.	CASGTGVLIGQYF	TGTGCCAGCGGGACAGGGGTCCTCATTGGGCAGTACTTC
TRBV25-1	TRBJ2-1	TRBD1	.	CASSNIAGTGGSEQFF	TGTGCCAGCAGTAATATAGCCGGGACAGGGGGAAGTGAGCAGTTCTTC
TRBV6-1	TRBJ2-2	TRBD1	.	CASSRQGPNTGELFF	TGTGCCAGCAGCCGACAGGGACCGAACACCGGGGAGCTGTTTTTT
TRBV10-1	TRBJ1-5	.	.	CAREGLNQPQHF	TGCGCCCGGGAAGGCCTTAATCAGCCCCAGCATTTT
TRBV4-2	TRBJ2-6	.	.	CASSQGQGPLSSGANVLTF	TGTGCCAGCAGCCAAGGGCAGGGTCCACTGAGCTCTGGGGCCAACGTCCTGACTTTC
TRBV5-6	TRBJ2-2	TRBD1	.	CASSVGQGARTGELFF	TGTGCCAGCAGCGTAGGACAGGGGGCGAGGACCGGGGAGCTGTTTTTT
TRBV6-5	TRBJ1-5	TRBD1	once	CASSYIPSGQVSPQHF	TGTGCCAGCAGTTACATCCCCTCGGGACAGGTCTCCCCCCAGCATTTT
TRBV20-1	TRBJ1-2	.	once	CSTNYGYTF	TGCAGCACTAACTATGGCTACACCTTC
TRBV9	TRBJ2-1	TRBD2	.	CASSVSGRAYNEQFF	TGTGCCAGCAGCGTAAGCGGGAGGGCCTACAATGAGCAGTTCTTC
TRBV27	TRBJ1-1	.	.	CASSLTGLTEAFF	TGTGCCAGCAGTTTGACAGGTCTCACTGAAGCTTTCTTT